This TCR beta chain was sequenced in a study of tumor-infiltrating lymphocytes in primary liver carcinoma. Background on the study: T1-T3 N0M0 was the stage of the tumors, which were about 4 to 10 cm across.

Findings and limits, study-wide: Tumor region pairs showed greater overlap than either tumor-adjacent or tumor-blood pairs did.

A primer in the constant region served to generate TCR beta cDNA from roughly 520 ng of total RNA. ARM-PCR, slightly modified, supplied the TCR beta libraries through three nested multiplex PCR rounds. Rounds one and two of PCR, each of about 10 cycles, were primed with TRBV1-TRBV30 forward primers and a C-beta reverse primer. TCRdb independently ran MiXCR on the multiplex PCR reads; one entry per CDR3 protein. In the table there are about 70,000 distinct CDR3 sequences, roughly three quarters of which are singletons. Scientists recovered RNA and DNA together from around 20-30 mg of unsorted bulk tissue. The authors sampled five separate regions per tumor. Comment on this clonotype: The antigen is not known. At one end, the junction sequence differs from germline, possibly due to a read error.

The CDR3 runs 16 residues. Germline assignment: CDR1 MNHNS and CDR2 SASEGT. This chain joins TRBV6-1 and TRBJ1-5; D is uncertain. The receptor comes from a man aged 35 to 55 with primary liver carcinoma and hepatitis B virus infection. The sample was liver tumor tissue from sampling region 4. Subset meaning: tumor region T4, right-lateral pole. CDR3: CAISETTPDSDQPQHF. CDR3 nucleotide sequence: TGTGCCATCAGTGAAACCACACCCGATAGCGATCAGCCCCAGCATTTT.